This T cell receptor beta chain appears in the sequencing data of a study of blood T cell repertoires in COVID-19. Whole-study context: Samples taken during acute and convalescent COVID-19 were collected in the United States, Italy and Spain.

Germline assignment: CDR1 SGHDT and CDR2 YYEEEE. CDR3 size: 16 residues. Trimming took 0 bases from V and 6 from J; bases not matched to a gene: 5. Only in-frame clones appear in the TCRdb table, and some are missing; sequencing was by immunoSEQ multiplex PCR. The data show 400,000 or so clones, with 80% to 90% seen just once and around 2% held by the top ten. The participants were between 18 and 89 years old and came from about two dozen US areas. In assigning cohorts, the study relied on participant-reported clinical history. Sequenced input: PBMCs or T cells enriched from blood (not recorded which). The clonotype was recovered from a man between 40 and 49 years old in a cohort exposed to, infected with or recovered from COVID-19 (not recorded which). This sequence joins TRBV5-6 and TRBJ2-1, with 11 bases that match TRBD1. This chain's CDR3 is CASSLDGQGARNEQFF. The CDR3 DNA reads TGTGCCAGCAGCTTGGACGGACAGGGGGCACGCAATGAGCAGTTCTTC.